This TCR beta chain derives from a study of radiotherapy plus CTLA-4 blockade in lung cancer (dated 2018 in TCRdb). In the study overall: Objective responses occurred in 18% of enrolled patients, and 30% to 35% achieved disease control. What the study reported, not specific to this receptor: The strongest predictors of response were reported to be early dynamic shifts in blood T cell clones along with a rise in serum interferon-beta following radiation. TCR clones derived from tumors expanded in peripheral blood after treatment with radiotherapy and ipilimumab.

In regard to this clone: The clone's antigen remains unknown. Base-call qualities are not available, and no considerably larger clone is one nucleotide away.

In this study, focal radiation therapy paired with CTLA-4 blockade (ipilimumab) was tested in patients who had chemo-refractory metastatic non-small-cell lung cancer. Including cysteine and phenylalanine, the CDR3 has 15 amino acids. This entry keeps only the CDR3 DNA: 45 bases, framed from base 1. At the junction V is shortened by 3 bases and J by 0 bases; bases outside the gene matches: 2. The germline V gene (reference sequence) yields MNHEY for CDR1 and SMNVEV for CDR2. Library preparation used the immunoSEQ multiplex PCR assay. The immuneACCESS repertoire file appears here via TCRdb, limited to in-frame rearrangements. These files lack a portion of the clones; in checked studies, under half of the deficit traces to unresolved V genes, and the cause of the others is not known. The sample data list over 45,000 clones, and approximately 79% of these were observed just once. Roughly 17% of the sample lies in the top ten.

The receptor's source is a human donor with non-small cell lung cancer who had a complete response to radiotherapy plus ipilimumab. The rearrangement joined TRBV27 to TRBJ2-7, with 10 junctional bases fitting TRBD2. Sequences were derived from peripheral blood, sampled from a patient treated with radiotherapy plus ipilimumab. The sequenced DNA: TGTGCCAGCAGTTTGGAGCGGGGGGGCTCCTACGAGCAGTACTTC. Translated, it reads CASSLERGGSYEQYF.